The 10 T cell receptor beta chains below all came from one sample that was sequenced in a study of T-cell reconstitution after alpha-beta-depleted transplantation in children. The TCRbeta library was prepared with unique molecular identifiers. TCRdb reprocessed the PCR reads via MiXCR and lists one record per CDR3 protein. Among around 600,000 distinct CDR3 sequences listed, about 10% were seen once. The material sequenced was PBMCs from the stem cell graft donor, taken from the stem cell graft. The source is a human donor who donated a stem cell graft to a child with acute myeloid leukemia.

The table lists this clonotype with many counts. The rearrangement joins TRBV20-1 to TRBJ2-3; the match to TRBD2 covers 9 bases. Trimming took 5 bases from V and 1 from J; bases not matched to a gene: 7. The CDR3 totals 15 residues. Germline V gene data show CDR1 as DFQATT and CDR2 as SNEGSKA (reference sequence). CDR3 sequence (DNA): TGCAGTGCTCACGTAGCGGGAGAAGGCACAGATACGCAGTATTTT. Translated: CSAHVAGEGTDTQYF.

The gene calls are TRBV27 and TRBJ1-2; TRBD1 aligns across 9 bases. The trim removed 8 bases at V and 7 bases at J, leaving 8 bases unmatched. The CDR3 loop spans 13 amino acids. Germline CDR1 is MNHEY and CDR2 is SMNVEV (reference sequence). DNA for the CDR3: TGTGCCAGCGGACCCACAGGGGGCTTTGGCTACACCTTC. It translates to CASGPTGGFGYTF.

This clonotype came up many times. This chain uses TRBV4-3 with TRBJ1-4, with D unclear. CDR3 length: 13 residues. The V gene lost 4 bases and the J gene lost 5 bases, with 8 bases spanning the gap. The V gene's germline CDR1 is LGHNA and CDR2 YSLEER. CDR3 protein: CASSRVGNEKLFF. DNA of the CDR3: TGCGCCAGCAGCCGAGTTGGGAATGAAAAACTGTTTTTT.

Only a few counts were recorded for this clonotype. The chain has TRBV7-2 and TRBJ2-3; TRBD2 aligns across 13 bases. Per the germline V gene, CDR1 is SGHTA and CDR2 is FQGNSA. V lost 7 bases, J lost 6 bases, and 7 bases stayed unmatched. The CDR3 sequence is 15 residues long. The DNA of the CDR3 is TGTGCCAGCACCAAACTAGCGGGAGGGGGGGATACGCAGTATTTT. Its translation: CASTKLAGGGDTQYF.

This clonotype appeared many times. This chain connects TRBV5-1 to TRBJ1-4, with D unclear. The CDR3 sequence is 13 residues long. Deletions cut 1 base from V and 9 bases from J, with 10 bases between. CDR1 is SGHRS, CDR2 YFSETQ, per germline. CDR3 loop: CASSLSTAQKLFF. The CDR3 nucleotides read TGCGCCAGCAGCTTGAGCACAGCCCAAAAACTGTTTTTT.

This chain joins TRBV9 and TRBJ1-1, with D unclear. The CDR3 consists of 12 residues. Germline loops: CDR1 SGDLS, CDR2 YYNGEE. Trimming left V 4 bases short and J 4 bases short, with 8 bases between. The chain's CDR3 is CASSRASTEAFF. The CDR3 nucleotides are TGTGCCAGCAGCCGGGCCTCCACTGAAGCTTTCTTT. Drawing the rest from reference TRBV9 and TRBJ1-1, the complete variable domain is DSGVTQTPKHLITATGQRVTLRCSPRSGDLSVYWYQQSLDQGLQFLIQYYNGEERAKGNILERFSAQQFPDLHSELNLSSLELGDSALYFCASSRASTEAFFGQGTRLTVV.

V and J are TRBV3-1 and TRBJ2-5; no clear D. Deletions cut 3 bases from V and 11 bases from J, with 13 bases between. Looked up from germline, CDR1 is LGHDT and CDR2 is YNNKEL (reference sequence). This CDR3 comprises 12 residues. CDR3: CASSHLQRHQYF. CDR3 nucleotides: TGTGCCAGCAGCCACTTACAACGGCATCAGTACTTC.

The chain combines TRBV30 with TRBJ1-5, with 9 bases aligning to TRBD1. The junction had 3 bases not matched to a gene; V was cut back by 5 bases and J by 4 bases. The CDR3 runs 13 residues. Per the germline V gene, CDR1 is GTSNPN and CDR2 is SVGIG (reference sequence). The CDR3 DNA sequence: TGTGCCTGGGACAGGGGGGCAAATCAGCCCCAGCATTTT. Translated, it gives CAWDRGANQPQHF. Full variable domain (rest looked up from reference TRBV30 and TRBJ1-5): SQTIHQWPATLVQPVGSPLSLECTVEGTSNPNLYWYRQAAGRGLQLLFYSVGIGQISSEVPQNLSASRPQDRQFILSSKKLLLSDSGFYLCAWDRGANQPQHFGDGTRLSIL.

This clonotype was seen ten or more times. The chain has TRBV2 and TRBJ2-5; TRBD1 matches 11 bases. J lost 5 bases, V lost 8 bases, and 10 bases had no gene match. The CDR3 consists of 15 residues. In germline, CDR1 is SNHLY, CDR2 FYNNEI. CDR3 in DNA: TGTGCCAGCCCGAGGGACAGGGGGAGAAGGGAGACCCAGTACTTC. Its translation is CASPRDRGRRETQYF.

The chain employs TRBV6-1 and TRBJ2-7; D perhaps matches TRBD1 (6 bases). Germline CDR1 reads MNHNS; CDR2 reads SASEGT. V was pared by 8 bases and J by 2 bases, with 19 bases between. The CDR3 spans 15 residues. This chain's CDR3 is CASGRGGELTYEQYF. CDR3 nucleotides: TGTGCCAGCGGTAGAGGGGGTGAACTTACCTACGAGCAGTACTTC.